This TCR beta chain was captured by sequencing in a study of T-cell memory formation after mild COVID-19. General observations from the study: Detection of some responders pre-infection suggested pre-existing cross-reactive memory T cells participated. A second wave of clones peaked on day 37, and their SARS-CoV-2 specificity went unconfirmed. CD8+ contracting clones occupied EMRA, while CD4+ ones occupied mainly CM and EM.

Trimming cost V 0 bases and J 7 bases, with 19 bases left between them. In germline, CDR1 is SGHKS, CDR2 YYEKEE (reference sequence). The CDR3 is 16 residues long. Concerning this clonotype: The antigen remains undetermined.

The 5'RACE method, run with constant-segment primers, produced TCR alpha and TCR beta cDNA libraries (carrying sample barcodes and UMIs). One entry per CDR3 protein results from TCRdb running MiXCR on the 5' RACE reads. The sample consists of about 390,000 distinct CDR3 sequences, about 21% of them appearing once. The TCR comes from an adult woman who had mild COVID-19 (a few samples of this study predate the infection). Cell type and time point are not known. The V and J genes are TRBV5-5 and TRBJ1-1; no definite D call. The specimen sequenced was PBMCs or a T cell subset sorted from them (not recorded which). The chain's CDR3 is CASSLGLGSGVDEAFF. CDR3 sequence (DNA): TGTGCCAGCAGCTTGGGTTTAGGTTCGGGTGTGGATGAAGCTTTCTTT.